This entry lists 2 T cell receptor beta chains sequenced from one sample in a study of early T cells in non-severe SARS-CoV-2 infection. TCRdb independently ran MiXCR on the 5' RACE reads; one entry per CDR3 protein. The sample shows 80,000 to 95,000 distinct CDR3 sequences, 13% to 15% of them seen only once. The sample comprised whole blood. The origin of the receptors is an adult who was a healthcare worker with PCR-confirmed SARS-CoV-2 infection or an uninfected control (not recorded which).

The chain couples TRBV28 to TRBJ1-2, with unresolved D. Deletions cut 2 bases from V and 3 bases from J, with 10 bases between. The CDR3 sequence is 14 residues long. Germline V gene lookup returns CDR1 MDHEN and CDR2 SYDVKM. CDR3 sequence: CASSLGVSDYGYTF. CDR3 in DNA: TGTGCCAGCAGTTTAGGTGTGTCGGACTATGGCTACACCTTC.

CDR3 sequence: CAWSPTATGNEQFF. DNA for the CDR3: TGTGCCTGGAGTCCGACCGCTACAGGCAATGAGCAGTTCTTC. V is TRBV30 and J is TRBJ2-1; possibly TRBD1 for D (5 bases). Trimming cost V 2 bases and J 6 bases, with 14 bases left between them. The CDR3 contains 14 residues. CDR1 is GTSNPN, CDR2 SVGIG, per germline (reference sequence). The full variable domain, its missing parts supplied by reference TRBV30 and TRBJ2-1, is SQTIHQWPATLVQPVGSPLSLECTVEGTSNPNLYWYRQAAGRGLQLLFYSVGIGQISSEVPQNLSASRPQDRQFILSSKKLLLSDSGFYLCAWSPTATGNEQFFGPGTRLTVL.